This passage covers 31 T cell receptor beta chains from one sample sequenced in a study of T cell responses to AZD1222 COVID-19 vaccine. Measured with immunoSEQ multiplex PCR; TCRdb has only the in-frame clones, and not every one. Among 100,000 to 150,000 clones, 88% were seen once, and the ten largest hold roughly 7.4%. The sample was peripheral blood, taken on day 0 of AZD1222 vaccination. All receptors derive from an adult in good health.

This clone has a handful of counts. The V gene is TRBV11-2, the J gene TRBJ1-1, with D perhaps TRBD1 (5 bases). The CDR3 is made up of 15 amino acids. CDR1 is SGHAT and CDR2 is FQNNGV in the germline V gene. Deletions cut 1 base from V and 1 base from J, with 10 bases between. The CDR3 sequence is CASSLAGRANTEAFF. For the CDR3, the DNA is TGTGCCAGCAGCTTAGCGGGCAGGGCGAACACTGAAGCTTTCTTT.

The chain employs TRBV11-2 and TRBJ2-5; D remains ambiguous. Germline V CDR1 and CDR2: SGHAT, FQNNGV. The CDR3 spans 19 residues. Trimming left V 1 base short and J 0 bases short, with 21 bases between. Written as DNA, the CDR3 is TGTGCCAGCAGCTTAGTCGATCGGCTACGAGCCAAGTACCAAGAGACCCAGTACTTC. This gives the protein CASSLVDRLRAKYQETQYF.

The genes are TRBV7-6 and TRBJ2-5, with 8 positions matching TRBD1. The CDR3 sequence is 15 residues long. Germline CDR1 and CDR2: SGHVS and FNYEAQ. V shed 0 bases, J shed 8 bases, and the junction held 8 bases outside the gene matches. The CDR3 nucleotides are TGTGCCAGCAGCTTAGCTCGGACAGGGTCCTCTACCCAGTACTTC. Amino acid sequence: CASSLARTGSSTQYF. The whole variable domain, remainder taken from reference TRBV7-6 and TRBJ2-5, is GAGVSQSPRYKVTKRGQDVALRCDPISGHVSLYWYRQALGQGPEFLTYFNYEAQQDKSGLPNDRFSAERPEGSISTLTIQRTEQRDSAMYRCASSLARTGSSTQYFGPGTRLLVL.

The chain uses TRBV12-5 and TRBJ2-5; no clear D gene. The CDR3 sequence is 13 residues long. CDR1 and CDR2 from the germline V gene are LGHNT and FRNRAP. Trimming removed 10 bases at V and 1 base at J, with 13 bases between. The CDR3 DNA reads TGTGCTATGGCTTACGGCCGCCAAGAGACCCAGTACTTC. It yields the protein CAMAYGRQETQYF.

This clone was seen a single time. This chain uses TRBV5-6 with TRBJ1-1; D is ambiguous. Trimming removed 6 bases from V and 4 bases from J, with 10 bases in between. The CDR3 runs to 12 residues. Looked up from germline, CDR1 is SGHDT and CDR2 is YYEEEE. CDR3 DNA: TGTGCCAGCAAGGGAACGGGCACTGAAGCTTTCTTT. Encoded protein: CASKGTGTEAFF. Together with reference TRBV5-6 and TRBJ1-1, the CDR3 gives the full variable domain: DAGVTQSPTHLIKTRGQQVTLRCSPKSGHDTVSWYQQALGQGPQFIFQYYEEEERQRGNFPDRFSGHQFPNYSSELNVNALLLGDSALYLCASKGTGTEAFFGQGTRLTVV.

The chain is built from TRBV30 and TRBJ1-3; D unclear. Trimming removed 0 bases from V and 6 bases from J, with 18 bases in between. The germline CDR1 and CDR2 sequences are GTSNPN and SVGIG (reference sequence). The CDR3 runs 16 residues. CDR3 DNA: TGTGCCTGGAGTGTGGGGATCCTAGGGAGGGCAAACACCATATATTTT. Translation: CAWSVGILGRANTIYF. The full variable domain, rest sourced from reference TRBV30 and TRBJ1-3, is SQTIHQWPATLVQPVGSPLSLECTVEGTSNPNLYWYRQAAGRGLQLLFYSVGIGQISSEVPQNLSASRPQDRQFILSSKKLLLSDSGFYLCAWSVGILGRANTIYFGEGSWLTVV.

The chain carries TRBV5-1 and TRBJ2-5; 8 positions agree with TRBD1. This CDR3 comprises 15 residues. The ends lost 3 bases at V and 2 bases at J; junction bases unmatched: 6. Germline CDR1 reads SGHRS; CDR2 reads YFSETQ. The CDR3 protein is CASSSAGQEQETQYF. CDR3 in DNA: TGCGCCAGCAGCTCGGCGGGACAGGAACAAGAGACCCAGTACTTC.

The chain employs TRBV18 and TRBJ2-7; unclear D gene. The germline V gene has CDR1 KGHSH and CDR2 LQKENI. The CDR3 runs to 14 residues. V lost 2 bases and J lost 4, with 12 bases in between. The CDR3 loop is CASSPGSGRYEQYF. CDR3 in DNA: TGTGCCAGCTCACCAGGGTCGGGTAGGTACGAGCAGTACTTC.

This chain uses TRBV7-9 with TRBJ1-4; TRBD1 agrees at 9 bases. The CDR3 covers 16 residues. V trimming: 5 bases; J trimming: 5 bases; junction bases outside the gene matches: 9. Germline assignment: CDR1 SEHNR and CDR2 FQNEAQ (reference sequence). For the CDR3, the DNA is TGTGCCAGCAGCGGGGGGGACAGGGACGGAAATGAAAAACTGTTTTTT. Its translation: CASSGGDRDGNEKLFF.

V and J are TRBV6-5 and TRBJ1-3; a weak D match, TRBD1 (5 bases). CDR3 size: 12 residues. Germline CDR1 reads MNHEY; CDR2 reads SVGAGI. V lost 4 bases, J lost 11 bases, and 12 bases lay in between. The CDR3 protein is CASSFPAGPIYF. Here the CDR3 DNA reads TGTGCCAGCAGTTTCCCCGCGGGACCCATATATTTT.

V gene TRBV28 combines with J gene TRBJ2-1; TRBD1 agrees at 8 bases. The junction had 26 bases not matched to a gene; V was cut back by 7 bases and J by 9 bases. The CDR3 has 19 residues. Germline V lookup: CDR1 MDHEN, CDR2 SYDVKM. CDR3 in DNA: TGTGCCAGCATCCTGGGGGCTGGTGGATCGACAGGGGTTCTTGGTGAGCAGTTCTTC. Translated, it gives CASILGAGGSTGVLGEQFF.

The chain joins TRBV5-1 to TRBJ1-3, with D possibly matching TRBD1 (5 bases). The CDR3 has 15 amino acids. The V and J ends lost 4 bases and 0 bases respectively, with 11 bases between them. Germline V CDR1 and CDR2: SGHRS, YFSETQ. DNA for the CDR3: TGCGCCAGCAGCGGGGGACTGAACTCTGGAAACACCATATATTTT. Encoded protein: CASSGGLNSGNTIYF.

The chain uses TRBV9 and TRBJ2-2; D unresolved. V shed 0 bases and J shed 0 bases, with 9 bases lying between them. CDR1 and CDR2 (germline): SGDLS, YYNGEE. This CDR3 is built from 16 residues. The CDR3 here is CASSVAAAPNTGELFF. CDR3 nucleotide sequence: TGTGCCAGCAGCGTAGCGGCCGCCCCGAACACCGGGGAGCTGTTTTTT.

The chain's CDR3 is CASSARTSTDTQYF. In DNA form, the CDR3 reads TGTGCCAGCAGTGCCCGGACTAGCACAGATACGCAGTATTTT. This chain joins TRBV2 and TRBJ2-3; maybe TRBD2 (5 bases). This CDR3 spans 14 amino acids. The V end was cut by 4 bases, the J end by 0 bases, with 8 bases between. Germline assignment: CDR1 SNHLY and CDR2 FYNNEI.

The J gene is TRBJ1-1, the V gene TRBV6-5; possible D gene TRBD1, 5 bases. V was cut by 7 bases and J by 7 bases, with 10 bases left in between. Per germline, CDR1 MNHEY and CDR2 SVGAGI. CDR3 length: 11 residues. In DNA form, the CDR3 reads TGTGCCAGCATCCGGGACTTTGAAGCTTTCTTT. Protein: CASIRDFEAFF.

This chain's CDR3 is CAWGALNTGELFF. The CDR3 bases are TGTGCCTGGGGGGCTTTGAACACCGGGGAGCTGTTTTTT. The chain carries TRBV7-2 and TRBJ2-2; the D gene could be TRBD1 or TRBD2 (6 bases each). CDR3 length equals 13 residues. V was trimmed by 11 bases and J by 1 base, leaving 11 bases between them. Per the germline V gene, CDR1 is SGHTA and CDR2 is FQGNSA.

This clone came up once. V gene TRBV19 combines with J gene TRBJ2-1; the D is unclear. Germline CDR1 LNHDA, CDR2 SQIVND (reference sequence). The V end was cut by 4 bases, the J end by 6 bases, with 10 bases between. The CDR3 contains 13 residues. The CDR3 coding sequence is TGTGCCAGTAGTACGTCATTAGGCAATGAGCAGTTCTTC. Translating it yields CASSTSLGNEQFF.

This clone appeared a single time. V and J are TRBV7-9 and TRBJ2-6; 10 nucleotides line up with TRBD1. The V gene end was trimmed by 3 bases and the J gene end by 1 base; junction bases not matched to a gene: 9. Germline V gene lookup returns CDR1 SEHNR and CDR2 FQNEAQ (reference sequence). The CDR3 length is 19 residues. CDR3 sequence reads: CASSLEPGQGRSGANVLTF. The CDR3 DNA is TGTGCCAGCAGCTTGGAACCGGGACAGGGGAGGTCTGGGGCCAACGTCCTGACTTTC.

This clone is a singleton in its sample. This sequence joins TRBV19 and TRBJ1-1; 7 nucleotides line up with TRBD1. Looked up from germline, CDR1 is LNHDA and CDR2 is SQIVND (reference sequence). The CDR3 totals 14 residues. J lost 2 bases, V lost 5 bases, and 5 bases had no gene match. CDR3 residues: CASSQQGSNTEAFF. The CDR3 DNA reads as TGTGCCAGTAGTCAACAGGGGAGCAACACTGAAGCTTTCTTT.

This chain links TRBV6-2 or TRBV6-3 with TRBJ2-3; 10 bases are shared with TRBD2. Germline V gene sequence: CDR1 MNHEY, CDR2 SVGEGT. With 4 bases clipped from V and 0 bases from J, the junction kept 13 bases outside the gene matches. This CDR3 contains 19 residues. In DNA form, the CDR3 reads TGTGCCAGCAGTTTCGTCCCCGACCCGGGACTAGCGAGCACAGATACGCAGTATTTT. It specifies CASSFVPDPGLASTDTQYF.

The V and J genes are TRBV7-2 and TRBJ2-7, with D tentatively TRBD1 (6 bases). The germline V gene has CDR1 SGHTA and CDR2 FQGNSA. This CDR3 is built from 16 residues. Trimming pared 1 base from V and 0 bases from J, leaving 13 bases between. The CDR3 reads CASSLDGAGVSYEQYF. The DNA of the CDR3 is TGTGCCAGCAGCTTAGACGGGGCAGGGGTCTCCTACGAGCAGTACTTC.

This chain links TRBV25-1 with TRBJ1-2; D is ambiguous. The V end lost 8 bases, the J end lost 8 bases, and 15 bases lay between the germline ends. Germline CDR1 MGHDK, CDR2 SYGVNS. This CDR3 comprises 12 residues. CDR3 sequence reads: CASQNTARGYTF. The CDR3, as DNA: TGTGCCAGCCAAAACACAGCTAGGGGCTACACCTTC.

The chain links TRBV4-1 to TRBJ2-5, with D possibly being TRBD1 or TRBD2 (5 bases each). V lost 4 bases to trimming and J lost 7 bases, with 13 bases between them. From germline, CDR1 is MGHRA and CDR2 YSYEKL. The CDR3 sequence is 13 residues long. The chain's CDR3 is CASSRGPQGTQYF. Written as DNA, the CDR3 is TGCGCCAGCAGCCGCGGGCCTCAGGGGACCCAGTACTTC.

This chain links TRBV24-1 with TRBJ2-2, with D possibly being TRBD1 (5 bases). V lost 3 bases to trimming and J lost 1 base, with 11 bases between them. The V gene's germline CDR1 is KGHDR and CDR2 SFDVKD. The length of the CDR3 is 16 residues. The CDR3 sequence is CATSDDGQGNTGELFF. In DNA, the CDR3 is TGTGCCACCAGTGATGACGGGCAGGGGAACACCGGGGAGCTGTTTTTT.

The chain has TRBV12-3 or TRBV12-4 and TRBJ2-2, with D unresolved. The CDR3 spans 12 residues. V dropped 6 bases and J dropped 5 bases, with 7 bases sitting between them. DNA for the CDR3: TGTGCCAGCAGCACCCGGACCGGGGAGCTGTTTTTT. Translating it yields CASSTRTGELFF.

This clone appeared a single time. The chain has TRBV18 and TRBJ2-5, with D unclear. Germline V gene sequence: CDR1 KGHSH, CDR2 LQKENI. Trimming removed 2 bases from V and 1 base from J, with 11 bases in between. This CDR3 region has 15 residues. The CDR3 reads CASSPYGGRQETQYF. For the CDR3, the DNA is TGTGCCAGCTCACCATACGGCGGCCGCCAAGAGACCCAGTACTTC.

The chain carries TRBV12-3 or TRBV12-4 and TRBJ1-2; D remains unclear. CDR3 size: 12 residues. The V and J ends lost 5 bases and 4 bases respectively, with 8 bases between them. The CDR3 DNA is TGTGCCAGCAGTCCGGGCTCCTATGGCTACACCTTC. Protein product: CASSPGSYGYTF.

In its sample, this clone was seen once. J is TRBJ1-1 and V is TRBV10-3; TRBD1 agrees at 9 bases. Germline loops: CDR1 ENHRY, CDR2 SYGVKD. V was clipped by 7 bases and J by 4 bases; unmatched bases: 4. The CDR3 runs to 13 residues. CDR3 sequence reads: CAITPTGGTEAFF. CDR3 DNA sequence: TGTGCCATCACCCCGACAGGGGGCACTGAAGCTTTCTTT.

The V call is TRBV3-1 (or the pseudogene TRBV3-2), the J call TRBJ1-5; D unclear. Germline V lookup: CDR1 LGHDT, CDR2 YNNKEL (reference sequence). Trimming removed 4 bases from V and 3 bases from J, with 10 bases in between. The length of the CDR3 is 14 residues. The CDR3 is CASSPRTDNQPQHF. As DNA, the CDR3 is TGTGCCAGCAGCCCTAGGACGGACAATCAGCCCCAGCATTTT.

The chain joins TRBV14 to TRBJ1-1; D is possibly TRBD1 (6 bases). Germline CDR1 is SGHDN and CDR2 is FVKESK. Trimming shortened V by 0 bases and J by 10 bases, and 18 bases separated the two germline ends. This CDR3 has 15 residues. CDR3 nucleotide sequence: TGTGCCAGCAGCCAAGATACGGCGAGGGGAGGGGGAGCTTTCTTT. Translation: CASSQDTARGGGAFF.

V gene TRBV5-1 combines with J gene TRBJ1-2; the D is unclear. The CDR3 length is 13 residues. From germline, CDR1 is SGHRS and CDR2 YFSETQ. With 5 bases removed from V and 6 bases from J, the gap between germline ends came to 14 bases. CDR3 nucleotides: TGCGCCAGCAGACCTCCGGGAACGAATGGCTACACCTTC. It translates to CASRPPGTNGYTF.